This is a list of T cell receptor beta chains from one sample in a study of control samples from healthy donors and cancer patients. Data came from immunoSEQ multiplex PCR; TCRdb stores just in-frame clones and leaves some out. The sample holds about 120,000 clones, 88% seen once. Sample: blood. All receptors come from a woman in her sixties or seventies in good health. Both conserved end residues are part of each CDR3.

v_gene: TRBV20-1
CDR3aa: CSASMTGVTEQYF

v_gene: TRBV29-1
CDR3aa: CSVAGSGTSDGYTF

v_gene: TRBV11-3
CDR3aa: CASSLERDGPNYGYTF

v_gene: TRBV3-1/TRBV3-2
CDR3aa: CASSPTGYNSPLHF

v_gene: TRBV11-2
CDR3aa: CASSRRDLLYNEQFF

v_gene: TRBV29-1
CDR3aa: CSRGQGEETQYF

v_gene: TRBV27
CDR3aa: CASSQLGAPEYF

v_gene: TRBV7-8
CDR3aa: CASSLAQGTVSSSYNEQFF

v_gene: TRBV18
CDR3aa: CASSPFRDRGWEQYF

v_gene: TRBV7-2
CDR3aa: CASSLARAGAGYTF

v_gene: TRBV6-4
CDR3aa: CATTCPPPATEAFF

v_gene: TRBV6-5
CDR3aa: CASSRSRTGRPQHF

v_gene: TRBV14
CDR3aa: CASSQLDRGNSPLHF

v_gene: TRBV5-5
CDR3aa: CASSTRPGPDRILKGTEAFF

v_gene: TRBV10-3
CDR3aa: CAISGQDLNTGELFF

v_gene: TRBV5-1
CDR3aa: CASSPGQDYGYTF

v_gene: TRBV9
CDR3aa: CASSDRRNRGSYTF

v_gene: TRBV9
CDR3aa: CASSAGLAGGPREQYF

v_gene: TRBV19
CDR3aa: CASSGQGRGTEAFF

v_gene: TRBV7-2
CDR3aa: CASSYSGAQETQYF

v_gene: TRBV5-1
CDR3aa: CASSLGDVATNEKLFF

v_gene: TRBV7-2
CDR3aa: CASSRAPRSSGNTIYF

v_gene: TRBV19
CDR3aa: CASGRIRAETQYF

v_gene: TRBV7-2
CDR3aa: CASSLEPSNYGYTF

v_gene: TRBV20-1
CDR3aa: CSASRGGAFGNQPQHF

v_gene: TRBV2
CDR3aa: CASSSGQGYGYTF

v_gene: TRBV5-1
CDR3aa: CASSLERGNADTQYF

v_gene: TRBV2
CDR3aa: CASSDSIFSNQPQHF

v_gene: TRBV19
CDR3aa: CASSIEWDRFMNTEAFF

v_gene: TRBV5-1
CDR3aa: CASSPTGTGNEQFF

v_gene: TRBV7-3
CDR3aa: CASRQEGIGTGELFF

v_gene: TRBV29-1
CDR3aa: CSVGQGGYGYTF

v_gene: TRBV27
CDR3aa: CASSLSRGALGWEYF